The next 14 T cell receptor beta chains were all read from a single sample in a study of blood T cell repertoires in COVID-19. Assay used: immunoSEQ multiplex PCR; TCRdb lists only in-frame clones, some missing. The sample includes about 68,000 clones, more than 75% seen only once; the top ten take 5% to 6.5%. The sequencing input was peripheral blood. The origin of the receptors is a woman between 55 and 75 years old with acute or convalescent COVID-19.

This clone was seen only a few times. This rearrangement joins TRBV10-3 to TRBJ2-3; 8 positions match TRBD2. The germline gives CDR1 ENHRY, CDR2 SYGVKD. Unmatched junction bases numbered 2, after V lost 0 bases and J lost 3 bases. This CDR3 is built from 15 residues. The chain's CDR3 is CAISESAGGTDTQYF. CDR3 nucleotide sequence: TGTGCCATCAGTGAGTCGGCGGGAGGAACAGATACGCAGTATTTT.

The chain carries TRBV27 and TRBJ1-5, with 7 bases identical to TRBD1. V shed 5 bases and J 0 bases; nucleotides not matched to a gene: 4. Germline V gene lookup returns CDR1 MNHEY and CDR2 SMNVEV (reference sequence). The CDR3 has 15 residues. The CDR3 sequence: CASSPWTGSNQPQHF. CDR3 in DNA: TGTGCCAGCAGTCCGTGGACAGGTAGCAATCAGCCCCAGCATTTT.

On this clone itself: Compared with germline, one end of the junction differs, possibly owing to a read error. The chain carries TRBV7-7 and TRBJ2-5; possibly TRBD1 for D (6 bases). Looked up from germline, CDR1 is SSHAT and CDR2 is FNYEAQ (reference sequence). The CDR3 consists of 13 residues. The chain's CDR3 is CASSSTGQETQYF. The CDR3 nucleotides read TGTGCTAGCAGCTCAACAGGGCAAGAGACCCAGTACTTC.

The V and J genes are TRBV12-3 or TRBV12-4 and TRBJ1-1; a possible D gene is TRBD1 (6 bases). The CDR3 extends over 13 amino acids. The ends were cut back, 5 bases at V and 5 bases at J, with 12 bases in the middle. The CDR3 region is CASSDTGITEAFF. CDR3 bases: TGTGCCAGCAGTGATACAGGGATAACTGAAGCTTTCTTT.

The chain couples TRBV6-5 to TRBJ2-7; D remains ambiguous. The V end lost 0 bases, the J end lost 0 bases, and 12 bases lay between the germline ends. This CDR3 is 16 amino acids long. Germline CDR1 and CDR2: MNHEY and SVGAGI. The CDR3 protein is CASSYSVGRVSYEQYF. The CDR3 DNA reads as TGTGCCAGCAGTTACTCGGTGGGCAGAGTCTCCTACGAGCAGTACTTC.

The table lists this clone with a count of one. The CDR3 sequence is CSAGGSYGYTF. CDR3 bases: TGCAGTGCTGGGGGGTCCTATGGCTACACCTTC. This sequence joins TRBV20-1 and TRBJ1-2, with D tentatively TRBD1 (5 bases). The V gene lost 5 bases and the J gene lost 4 bases, with 8 bases spanning the gap. The CDR3 is made up of 11 amino acids. Per the germline V gene, CDR1 is DFQATT and CDR2 is SNEGSKA (reference sequence).

The rearrangement uses TRBV6-1 and TRBJ2-1; 8 bases align to TRBD2. V shed 2 bases and J 5 bases; nucleotides not matched to a gene: 5. From germline, CDR1 is MNHNS and CDR2 SASEGT. CDR3 size: 15 residues. CDR3 DNA: TGTGCCAGCAGTGAAACGGCGGGGGGCAACAATGAGCAGTTCTTC. Encoded protein: CASSETAGGNNEQFF.

This clone showed up just a few times. The chain couples TRBV28 to TRBJ2-5; 7 bases align to TRBD2. The CDR3 runs 14 residues. In germline, CDR1 is MDHEN, CDR2 SYDVKM. With 2 bases clipped from V and 4 bases from J, the junction kept 4 bases outside the gene matches. The CDR3 nucleotides are TGTGCCAGCAGTTTAGTCGGGGAGGGAGAGACCCAGTACTTC. It translates to CASSLVGEGETQYF.

The chain recombines TRBV11-2 with TRBJ1-5; 7 bases are shared with TRBD1. Germline V gives CDR1 SGHAT, CDR2 FQNNGV. J gave up 0 bases and V 5 bases, and 4 bases lay outside the gene matches. CDR3 length: 15 residues. The CDR3 loop is CASSAGGISNQPQHF. The CDR3 DNA is TGTGCCAGCAGCGCAGGGGGGATTAGCAATCAGCCCCAGCATTTT.

This chain joins TRBV6-1 and TRBJ2-6, with D possibly matching TRBD1 (6 bases). Per germline, CDR1 MNHNS and CDR2 SASEGT. The CDR3 is 19 amino acids. The V gene lost 0 bases and the J gene lost 1 base, with 16 bases spanning the gap. The CDR3 protein is CASSEAGRDTFSGANVLTF. CDR3 sequence (DNA): TGTGCCAGCAGTGAAGCCGGCCGGGACACCTTTTCTGGGGCCAACGTCCTGACTTTC.

This rearrangement joins TRBV28 to TRBJ1-1; D is possibly TRBD1 (5 bases). Trimming took off 5 bases at V and 3 bases at J, with 13 bases between the two ends. The CDR3 runs 14 residues. From germline, CDR1 is MDHEN and CDR2 SYDVKM. CDR3 sequence reads: CASSPSIGDTEAFF. The DNA of the CDR3 is TGTGCCAGCAGTCCCTCTATAGGGGACACTGAAGCTTTCTTT.

The rearrangement joins TRBV27 to TRBJ2-3; 7 bases line up with TRBD2. Germline CDR1 MNHEY, CDR2 SMNVEV (reference sequence). The CDR3 has 15 residues. V shed 5 bases, J shed 0 bases, and the junction held 5 bases outside the gene matches. The CDR3, as DNA: TGTGCCAGCAGTGGACTAGGGTCTAGCACAGATACGCAGTATTTT. Amino acid sequence: CASSGLGSSTDTQYF.

In this sample, this clone turned up once. The chain carries TRBV10-2 and TRBJ1-2, with D possibly matching TRBD1 (5 bases). With 6 bases removed from V and 1 base from J, the gap between germline ends came to 9 bases. This CDR3 comprises 13 residues. CDR1 and CDR2 (germline): WSHSY, SAAADI. CDR3 sequence (DNA): TGCGCCAGCAGGACAGAAATTAACTATGGCTACACCTTC. Translated, it gives CASRTEINYGYTF.

The chain employs TRBV27 and TRBJ2-2; 8 positions match TRBD2. The CDR3 is 15 amino acids. With V trimmed by 6 bases and J by 5 bases, 8 bases remained unmatched. Germline lookup yields CDR1 MNHEY and CDR2 SMNVEV (reference sequence). CDR3 residues: CASSLGAGVTGELFF. The CDR3 region has the DNA TGTGCCAGCAGCCTGGGAGCGGGGGTTACCGGGGAGCTGTTTTTT.